Given below is one T cell receptor beta chain in context. Its antigen remains unknown. The table came from immunoSEQ multiplex PCR; TCRdb's copy has only in-frame clones and leaves some out. The table lists 95,000 to 120,000 clones, approximately 90% of them singletons. These data originate in a study of OX40 agonist ivuxolimab in advanced cancers. The overall study: Patients achieving partial responses numbered three: one hepatocellular carcinoma case and two cutaneous melanoma cases. Findings and caveats of the study: Clonal expansion was among the lowest in partial responders at 0.1-3.0 mg/kg, especially CD8+.

The V end was cut by 6 bases, the J end by 3 bases, with 16 bases between. The CDR3 sequence is 15 residues long. CDR1 and CDR2 (germline): KGHSH, LQKENI. The sequenced sample was CD4+ or CD8+ T cells sorted from blood, obtained in a trial of the OX40 agonist ivuxolimab. This chain uses TRBV18 with TRBJ2-3; D might be TRBD1 or TRBD2, each matching 7 bases. This receptor was identified in an adult with an advanced solid tumor such as melanoma, head and neck, liver or kidney cancer. CDR3 loop: CASSKTGRETDTQYF. For the CDR3, the DNA is TGTGCCAGCTCGAAGACAGGGAGGGAGACAGATACGCAGTATTTT.